Listed here are 9 T cell receptor beta chains from one sample, sequenced in a study of type 1 and type 2 diabetes patients. PCR was run on genomic DNA. Multiplex PCR with 30 forward and 13 reverse primers amplified the TCR beta CDR3. TCRdb ran MiXCR on the multiplex PCR reads and lists one entry per CDR3 protein. The data hold some 250,000 distinct CDR3 sequences, with roughly 50% observed a single time. Sequenced input: peripheral blood mononuclear cells (PBMCs). These receptors all stem from a man between 18 and 29 years old with type 2 diabetes.

The V and J genes are TRBV28 and TRBJ1-1, with D uncertain. The V gene lost 6 bases and the J gene lost 2 bases, with 13 bases spanning the gap. The CDR3 loop spans 14 amino acids. Germline V lookup: CDR1 MDHEN, CDR2 SYDVKM. In nucleotides, the CDR3 is TGTGCCAGCAGCCTGGCAGGTGACAACACTGAAGCTTTCTTT. Protein sequence: CASSLAGDNTEAFF.

This clonotype was counted a single time. The chain has TRBV20-1 and TRBJ1-6, with D perhaps matching TRBD1 (6 bases). The CDR3 loop spans 13 amino acids. Germline-derived CDR1 and CDR2 are DFQATT and SNEGSKA (reference sequence). In nucleotides, the CDR3 is TGCAGCGCCGAGACAGGTTATAATTCACCCCTCCACTTT. Its translation is CSAETGYNSPLHF.

This chain uses TRBV12-5 with TRBJ2-2, with D tentatively TRBD1 or TRBD2 (5 bases each). Germline CDR1 LGHNT, CDR2 FRNRAP. CDR3 length equals 16 residues. The V end lost 0 bases, the J end lost 1 base, and 9 bases lay between the germline ends. CDR3 DNA: TGTGCTAGTGGTTTGGTACGTGGGGGGAACACCGGGGAGCTGTTTTTT. This translates into CASGLVRGGNTGELFF.

V usage is TRBV2 and J usage is TRBJ2-1; 12 nucleotides align to TRBD2. CDR1 is SNHLY and CDR2 is FYNNEI in the germline V gene. The V gene end was trimmed by 6 bases and the J gene end by 8 bases; junction bases not matched to a gene: 14. The CDR3 is made up of 17 amino acids. The CDR3 spells CASSDRLAGALEDEQFF. The CDR3 nucleotides are TGTGCCAGCAGCGACCGACTAGCGGGGGCTCTGGAGGATGAGCAGTTCTTC.

This clonotype was recorded many times. V and J are TRBV10-1 and TRBJ2-7; TRBD1 aligns across 7 bases. This CDR3 has 13 amino acids. Germline V CDR1 and CDR2: WNHNN, SYGVQD (reference sequence). Unmatched junction bases numbered 1, after V lost 4 bases and J lost 1 base. The CDR3 nucleotides are TGCGCCAGCAGTGGGACAGGTTCCTACGAGCAGTACTTC. Its translation: CASSGTGSYEQYF.

The genes are TRBV27 and TRBJ2-1; D possibly matches TRBD1 or TRBD2 (6 bases each). Trimming pared 1 base from V and 9 bases from J, leaving 13 bases between. Germline V gene data show CDR1 as MNHEY and CDR2 as SMNVEV (reference sequence). The CDR3 consists of 14 residues. The CDR3 DNA reads TGTGCCAGCAGTTTATTAGGAGGGGGAATTGAGCAGTTCTTC. It codes for CASSLLGGGIEQFF.

The J gene is TRBJ1-2, the V gene TRBV9; possibly TRBD1 for D (6 bases). The CDR3 is 14 amino acids. The V gene's germline CDR1 is SGDLS and CDR2 YYNGEE. Trimming stripped 0 bases from V and 3 bases from J, with 9 bases between. This chain's CDR3 is CASSVGGLDYGYTF. The CDR3 DNA reads as TGTGCCAGCAGCGTAGGGGGGCTCGACTATGGCTACACCTTC. Full variable domain (missing parts from reference TRBV9 and TRBJ1-2): DSGVTQTPKHLITATGQRVTLRCSPRSGDLSVYWYQQSLDQGLQFLIQYYNGEERAKGNILERFSAQQFPDLHSELNLSSLELGDSALYFCASSVGGLDYGYTFGSGTRLTVV.

The CDR3 DNA reads as TGTGCCAGTTATAAGGTCCCCGACAGTTACACCGGGGAGCTGTTTTTT. Protein: CASYKVPDSYTGELFF. The chain employs TRBV7-9 and TRBJ2-2; TRBD1 might be the D (5 bases). Per germline, CDR1 SEHNR and CDR2 FQNEAQ (reference sequence). The CDR3 is 16 residues long. Trimming removed 9 bases from V and 3 bases from J, with 20 bases in between.

This chain links TRBV25-1 with TRBJ2-7; D is unresolved. CDR3 length: 12 amino acids. Germline loops: CDR1 MGHDK, CDR2 SYGVNS. V gave up 4 bases and J gave up 2 bases, with 6 bases separating them. In DNA form, the CDR3 reads TGTGCCAGCAGTGTATCGGCCTACGAGCAGTACTTC. This sequence encodes CASSVSAYEQYF.